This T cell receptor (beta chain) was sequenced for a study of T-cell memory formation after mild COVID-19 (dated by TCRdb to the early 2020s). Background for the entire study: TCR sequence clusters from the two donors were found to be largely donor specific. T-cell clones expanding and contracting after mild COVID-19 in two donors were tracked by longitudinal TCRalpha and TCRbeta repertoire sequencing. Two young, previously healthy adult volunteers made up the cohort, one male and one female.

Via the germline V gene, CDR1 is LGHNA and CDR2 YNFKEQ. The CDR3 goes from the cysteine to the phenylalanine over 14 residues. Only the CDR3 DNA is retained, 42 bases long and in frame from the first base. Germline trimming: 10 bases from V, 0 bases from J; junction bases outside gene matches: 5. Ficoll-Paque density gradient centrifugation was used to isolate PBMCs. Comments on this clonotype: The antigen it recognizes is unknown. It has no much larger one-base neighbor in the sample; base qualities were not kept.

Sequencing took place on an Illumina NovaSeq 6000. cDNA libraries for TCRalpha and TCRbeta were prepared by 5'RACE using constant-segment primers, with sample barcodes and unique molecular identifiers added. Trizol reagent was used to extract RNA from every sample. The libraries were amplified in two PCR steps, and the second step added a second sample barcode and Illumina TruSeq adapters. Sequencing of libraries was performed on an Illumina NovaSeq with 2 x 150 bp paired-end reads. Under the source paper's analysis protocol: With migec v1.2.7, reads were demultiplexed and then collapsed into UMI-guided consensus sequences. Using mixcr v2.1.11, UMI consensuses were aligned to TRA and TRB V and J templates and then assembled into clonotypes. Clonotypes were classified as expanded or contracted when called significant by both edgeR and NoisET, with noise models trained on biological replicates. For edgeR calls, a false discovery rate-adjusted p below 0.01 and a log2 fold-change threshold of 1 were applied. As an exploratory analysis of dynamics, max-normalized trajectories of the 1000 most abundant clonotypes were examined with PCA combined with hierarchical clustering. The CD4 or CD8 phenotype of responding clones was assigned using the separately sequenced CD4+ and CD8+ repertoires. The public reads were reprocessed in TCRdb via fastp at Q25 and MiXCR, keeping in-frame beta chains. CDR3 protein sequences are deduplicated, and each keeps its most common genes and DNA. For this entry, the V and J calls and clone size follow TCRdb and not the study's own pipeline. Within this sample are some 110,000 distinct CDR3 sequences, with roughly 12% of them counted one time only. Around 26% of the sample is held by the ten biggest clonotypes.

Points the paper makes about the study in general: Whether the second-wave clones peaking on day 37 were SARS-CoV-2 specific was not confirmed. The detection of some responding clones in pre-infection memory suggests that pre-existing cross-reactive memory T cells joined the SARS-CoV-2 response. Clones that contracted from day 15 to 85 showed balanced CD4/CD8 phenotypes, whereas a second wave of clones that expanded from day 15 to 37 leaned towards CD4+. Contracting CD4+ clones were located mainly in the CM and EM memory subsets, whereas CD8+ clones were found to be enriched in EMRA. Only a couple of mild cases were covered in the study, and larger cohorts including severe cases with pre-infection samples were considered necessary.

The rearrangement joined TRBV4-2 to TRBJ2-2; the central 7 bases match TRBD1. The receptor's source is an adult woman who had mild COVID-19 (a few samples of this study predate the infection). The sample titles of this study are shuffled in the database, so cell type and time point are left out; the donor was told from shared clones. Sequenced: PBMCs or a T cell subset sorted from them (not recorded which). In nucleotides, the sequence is TGTGCCATACGGGACAGATCGAACACCGGGGAGCTGTTTTTT. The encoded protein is CAIRDRSNTGELFF.